These 26 T cell receptor beta chains originate from one sample sequenced in a study of OX40 agonist ivuxolimab in advanced cancers. Assay: immunoSEQ multiplex PCR; the TCRdb copy retains only in-frame clones and omits some. The table lists tens of thousands of clones, roughly 78% of them singletons, with approximately 5.3% in the top ten. The source was CD4+ or CD8+ T cells sorted from blood, collected in a trial of the OX40 agonist ivuxolimab. The receptors were gathered from an adult with an advanced solid tumor such as melanoma, head and neck, liver or kidney cancer.

This clone was picked up one time. The same CDR3 also results from other DNA sequences found in this sample. V and J are TRBV6-5 and TRBJ1-2, with D hard to call. The length of the CDR3 is 15 residues. CDR1 and CDR2 (germline): MNHEY, SVGAGI. V lost 5 bases to trimming and J lost 0 bases, with 13 bases between them. The CDR3 here is CASSRKDGSNYGYTF. CDR3 nucleotides: TGTGCCAGCAGTAGAAAGGACGGGTCTAACTATGGCTACACCTTC.

The rearrangement links TRBV15 to TRBJ2-2; 8 bases line up with TRBD2. The CDR3 contains 18 residues. Unmatched junction bases numbered 11, after V lost 3 bases and J lost 2 bases. CDR1 and CDR2 (germline): LNHNV, YYDKDF (reference sequence). CDR3 nucleotides: TGTGCCACCAGCAGGGACCGGGGGGCGGGGGGCAACACCGGGGAGCTGTTTTTT. It codes for CATSRDRGAGGNTGELFF. Full variable domain (remainder filled in from reference TRBV15 and TRBJ2-2): DAMVIQNPRYQVTQFGKPVTLSCSQTLNHNVMYWYQQKSSQAPKLLFHYYDKDFNNEADTPDNFQSRRPNTSFCFLDIRSPGLGDTAMYLCATSRDRGAGGNTGELFFGEGSRLTVL.

This chain joins TRBV7-9 and TRBJ1-3; 7 bases are a match to TRBD1. Unmatched junction bases numbered 10, after V lost 4 bases and J lost 7 bases. The germline V gene encodes CDR1 SEHNR and CDR2 FQNEAQ (reference sequence). This CDR3 is 15 amino acids long. CDR3 amino acids: CASSSTGVSTNTIYF. CDR3 sequence (DNA): TGTGCCAGCAGCTCCACAGGGGTCTCGACGAACACCATATATTTT. The full variable domain, its missing parts supplied by reference TRBV7-9 and TRBJ1-3, is DTGVSQNPRHKITKRGQNVTFRCDPISEHNRLYWYRQTLGQGPEFLTYFQNEAQLEKSRLLSDRFSAERPKGSFSTLEIQRTEQGDSAMYLCASSSTGVSTNTIYFGEGSWLTVV.

Regarding this clone: At one of its ends the junction is not consistent with the germline gene, which may arise from a read error. The chain links TRBV27 to TRBJ1-4, with D tentatively TRBD1 (5 bases). CDR1 is MNHEY and CDR2 is SMNVEV in the germline V gene (reference sequence). This CDR3 has 16 amino acids. The CDR3 loop reads CATSPGLLRTNEKLFF. DNA for the CDR3: TGTGCCACCAGTCCGGGACTCCTGCGGACTAATGAAAAACTGTTTTTT.

The rearrangement uses TRBV6-6 and TRBJ2-7; TRBD2 is a possible D gene (5 bases). This CDR3 contains 11 residues. V was cut by 5 bases and J by 3 bases, with 5 bases left in between. Per germline, CDR1 MNHNY and CDR2 SVGAGI (reference sequence). CDR3 sequence: CASSDYYEQYF. As DNA, the CDR3 is TGTGCCAGCAGTGACTACTACGAGCAGTACTTC.

This clone was seen just once. This chain joins TRBV9 and TRBJ2-2; 9 nucleotides agree with TRBD2. Trimming took 0 bases from V and 2 from J; bases not matched to a gene: 8. CDR3 length: 18 amino acids. Germline V gives CDR1 SGDLS, CDR2 YYNGEE. The CDR3 loop is CASSVVKSSGTNTGELFF. CDR3 coding DNA: TGTGCCAGCAGCGTAGTAAAGTCTAGCGGGACCAACACCGGGGAGCTGTTTTTT.

The V and J genes are TRBV5-4 and TRBJ1-3; tentative D call: TRBD1 (5 bases). V shed 4 bases and J shed 2 bases, with 16 bases lying between them. The V gene's germline CDR1 is SGHNT and CDR2 YYREEE (reference sequence). The CDR3 spans 16 residues. CDR3 nucleotides: TGTGCCAGCAGCACCCGAGGGGCAGGGACTGGAAACACCATATATTTT. Its protein is CASSTRGAGTGNTIYF.

The chain couples TRBV2 to TRBJ2-7, with unresolved D. This CDR3 has 14 amino acids. Germline V gene data show CDR1 as SNHLY and CDR2 as FYNNEI. Trimming pared 5 bases from V and 8 bases from J, leaving 19 bases between. CDR3 in DNA: TGTGCCAGCAGTTCTTGGAACGATCCCGCACAGCAGTACTTC. Translating gives CASSSWNDPAQQYF.

The chain has TRBV19 and TRBJ1-1; 10 bases match TRBD1. Germline lookup yields CDR1 LNHDA and CDR2 SQIVND (reference sequence). The ends lost 5 bases at V and 4 bases at J; junction bases unmatched: 7. The CDR3 sequence is 15 residues long. The CDR3 protein is CASSRSDRGLTEAFF. In DNA form, the CDR3 reads TGTGCCAGTAGTCGGTCTGACAGGGGGCTCACTGAAGCTTTCTTT.

DNA for the CDR3: TGTGCCATCAGTCAGGACTACCCCCATCAGCCCCAGCATTTT. Protein sequence: CAISQDYPHQPQHF. This chain uses TRBV10-3 with TRBJ1-5; D not certain. V lost 5 bases, J lost 5 bases, and 13 bases lay in between. The length of the CDR3 is 14 residues. Looked up from germline, CDR1 is ENHRY and CDR2 is SYGVKD.

The chain couples TRBV29-1 to TRBJ1-2; D call uncertain. Germline V gene sequence: CDR1 SQVTM, CDR2 ANQGSEA. Trimming removed 2 bases from V and 0 bases from J, with 10 bases in between. CDR3 size: 14 residues. The CDR3 is CSVERSTSNYGYTF. CDR3 sequence (DNA): TGCAGCGTTGAACGGTCAACCTCTAACTATGGCTACACCTTC.

By share, this clone counts as medium-sized. The rearrangement links TRBV6-1 to TRBJ1-5; no clear D gene. Trimming stripped 10 bases from V and 6 bases from J, with 10 bases between. Per the germline V gene, CDR1 is MNHNS and CDR2 is SASEGT. The CDR3 sequence is 11 residues long. The CDR3 bases are TGTGCCACCGCGGAGTTTCAGCCCCAGCATTTT. Translating gives CATAEFQPQHF.

The chain has TRBV14 and TRBJ2-2; D is possibly TRBD1 (5 bases). Trimming pared 2 bases from V and 2 bases from J, leaving 9 bases between. The CDR3 covers 15 residues. Germline V CDR1 and CDR2: SGHDN, FVKESK. The CDR3 loop reads CASSQLQGNTGELFF. The CDR3 DNA follows: TGTGCCAGCAGCCAACTCCAGGGAAACACCGGGGAGCTGTTTTTT. Complete variable domain (other parts from reference TRBV14 and TRBJ2-2): EAGVTQFPSHSVIEKGQTVTLRCDPISGHDNLYWYRRVMGKEIKFLLHFVKESKQDESGMPNNRFLAERTGGTYSTLKVQPAELEDSGVYFCASSQLQGNTGELFFGEGSRLTVL.

The chain uses TRBV6-5 and TRBJ1-3; TRBD1 matches 8 bases. Trimming took 6 bases from V and 2 from J; bases not matched to a gene: 6. CDR1 MNHEY and CDR2 SVGAGI come from the germline V gene. The CDR3 is 15 amino acids. The CDR3 region has the DNA TGTGCCAGCAGGGGTACAGGGGGTGCTGGAAACACCATATATTTT. Protein sequence: CASRGTGGAGNTIYF.

J is TRBJ2-2 and V is TRBV27; TRBD2 is a possible D gene (5 bases). Germline CDR1 is MNHEY and CDR2 is SMNVEV (reference sequence). This CDR3 has 16 residues. V lost 6 bases and J 3 bases, leaving 17 bases between the germline ends. In DNA, the CDR3 is TGTGCCAGCAGGGACGATCAAGGACTGGACACCGGGGAGCTGTTTTTT. Amino acids: CASRDDQGLDTGELFF.

This clone was counted many times. This chain uses TRBV27 with TRBJ1-2; 8 bases map to TRBD1. The CDR3 is made up of 14 amino acids. Trimming took 4 bases from V and 14 from J; bases not matched to a gene: 15. Germline lookup yields CDR1 MNHEY and CDR2 SMNVEV (reference sequence). CDR3 bases: TGTGCCAGCAGTTCGTTTACCGGGACAGGCCCTTTTACCTTC. Protein: CASSSFTGTGPFTF.

This clone came up once. The chain couples TRBV14 to TRBJ1-2; D unclear. The V end was cut by 0 bases, the J end by 4 bases, with 12 bases between. From germline, CDR1 is SGHDN and CDR2 FVKESK. The CDR3 is 15 residues long. CDR3 DNA: TGTGCCAGCAGCCAAGATCGGGTTACTGGCTATGGCTACACCTTC. Translated: CASSQDRVTGYGYTF.

The chain couples TRBV7-9 to TRBJ1-6; 9 nucleotides line up with TRBD1. CDR1 is SEHNR and CDR2 is FQNEAQ in the germline V gene (reference sequence). The CDR3 length is 13 residues. V was clipped by 4 bases and J by 13 bases; unmatched bases: 5. The CDR3 DNA is TGTGCCAGCAGCTCGGACAGGGGCCAGCCCCTCCACTTT. It encodes CASSSDRGQPLHF.

The chain couples TRBV5-6 to TRBJ2-7, with a possible D match to TRBD1 (5 bases). This CDR3 contains 14 residues. Between the trimmed V and J ends, which lost 0 bases and 2 bases, there was a span of 9 bases. The germline CDR1 and CDR2 sequences are SGHDT and YYEEEE. The CDR3 DNA is TGTGCCAGCAGCTTGGGGGGCATGCCCTACGAGCAGTACTTC. This gives the protein CASSLGGMPYEQYF.

The chain combines TRBV5-1 with TRBJ1-1; a possible D gene is TRBD1 (6 bases). CDR3 size: 16 residues. Germline V gene sequence: CDR1 SGHRS, CDR2 YFSETQ. Trimming pared 0 bases from V and 1 base from J, leaving 13 bases between. The CDR3 loop is CASSLGAPGANTEAFF. CDR3 coding DNA: TGCGCCAGCAGCTTGGGAGCCCCAGGGGCGAACACTGAAGCTTTCTTT.

V usage is TRBV5-1 and J usage is TRBJ2-3; D gene uncertain. Trimming removed 0 bases from V and 2 bases from J, with 10 bases in between. This CDR3 contains 15 residues. CDR1 is SGHRS and CDR2 is YFSETQ in the germline V gene. In DNA form, the CDR3 reads TGCGCCAGCAGCTTGGACGGAGTCAACACAGATACGCAGTATTTT. Translating it yields CASSLDGVNTDTQYF.

The chain couples TRBV2 to TRBJ2-7; D possibly corresponds to TRBD2 (6 bases). V lost 2 bases and J 1 base, leaving 9 bases between the germline ends. Germline lookup yields CDR1 SNHLY and CDR2 FYNNEI. The CDR3 runs 14 residues. The chain's CDR3 is CASSERLVSYEQYF. The CDR3 DNA reads as TGTGCCAGCAGTGAAAGACTAGTGTCCTACGAGCAGTACTTC.

This clone was picked up a small number of times. DNA of the CDR3: TGTGCCAGCAGCTTACCGGGACAGGGATCTATGGATGGCTACACCTTC. Translation: CASSLPGQGSMDGYTF. The J gene is TRBJ1-2, the V gene TRBV5-6; TRBD1 agrees at 9 bases. J lost 6 bases, V lost 2 bases, and 11 bases had no gene match. CDR3 length equals 16 residues. Germline V gives CDR1 SGHDT, CDR2 YYEEEE. The full variable domain, in which reference TRBV5-6 and TRBJ1-2 provide the parts outside the CDR3, is DAGVTQSPTHLIKTRGQQVTLRCSPKSGHDTVSWYQQALGQGPQFIFQYYEEEERQRGNFPDRFSGHQFPNYSSELNVNALLLGDSALYLCASSLPGQGSMDGYTFGSGTRLTVV.

The CDR3 protein is CASSITGFEKLFF. The DNA for the CDR3 is TGTGCCAGTAGTATCACAGGGTTTGAAAAACTGTTTTTT. The chain has TRBV19 and TRBJ1-4; D possibly corresponds to TRBD1 (6 bases). The CDR3 is 13 amino acids. CDR1 is LNHDA, CDR2 SQIVND, per germline (reference sequence). V dropped 3 bases and J dropped 7 bases, with 9 bases sitting between them.

V is TRBV7-2 and J is TRBJ2-7, with D tentatively TRBD1 (6 bases). Trimming removed 0 bases from V and 6 bases from J, with 12 bases in between. The CDR3 runs to 14 residues. CDR1 and CDR2 from the germline V gene are SGHTA and FQGNSA. In DNA form, the CDR3 reads TGTGCCAGCAGCTTAGCAGGCTCAGGGGTCGAGCAGTACTTC. This codes for CASSLAGSGVEQYF.

The chain joins TRBV5-6 to TRBJ2-2; D is uncertain. The CDR3 is made up of 16 amino acids. Trimming took off 4 bases at V and 5 bases at J, with 18 bases between the two ends. CDR1 is SGHDT and CDR2 is YYEEEE in the germline V gene. The CDR3 DNA is TGTGCCAGCAGCAAAACTGTGGACCCGAGGACCGGGGAGCTGTTTTTT. Its translation is CASSKTVDPRTGELFF.